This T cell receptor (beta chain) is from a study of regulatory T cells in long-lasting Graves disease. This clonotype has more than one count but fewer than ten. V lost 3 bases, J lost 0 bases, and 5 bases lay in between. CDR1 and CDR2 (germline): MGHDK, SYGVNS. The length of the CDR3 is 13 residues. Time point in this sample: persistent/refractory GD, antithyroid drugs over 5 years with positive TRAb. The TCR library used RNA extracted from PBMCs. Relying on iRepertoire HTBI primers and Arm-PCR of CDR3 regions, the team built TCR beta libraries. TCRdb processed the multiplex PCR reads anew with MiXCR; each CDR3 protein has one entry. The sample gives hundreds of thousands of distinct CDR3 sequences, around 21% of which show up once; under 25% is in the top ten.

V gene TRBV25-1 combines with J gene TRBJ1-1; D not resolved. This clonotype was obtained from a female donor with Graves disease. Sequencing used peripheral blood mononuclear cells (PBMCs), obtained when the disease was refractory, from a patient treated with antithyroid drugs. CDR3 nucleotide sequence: TGTGCCAGCAGTGATTTCCTGAACACTGAAGCTTTCTTT. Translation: CASSDFLNTEAFF. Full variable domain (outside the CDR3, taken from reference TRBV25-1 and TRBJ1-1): EADIYQTPRYLVIGTGKKITLECSQTMGHDKMYWYQQDPGMELHLIHYSYGVNSTEKGDLSSESTVSRIRTEHFPLTLESARPSHTSQYLCASSDFLNTEAFFGQGTRLTVV.